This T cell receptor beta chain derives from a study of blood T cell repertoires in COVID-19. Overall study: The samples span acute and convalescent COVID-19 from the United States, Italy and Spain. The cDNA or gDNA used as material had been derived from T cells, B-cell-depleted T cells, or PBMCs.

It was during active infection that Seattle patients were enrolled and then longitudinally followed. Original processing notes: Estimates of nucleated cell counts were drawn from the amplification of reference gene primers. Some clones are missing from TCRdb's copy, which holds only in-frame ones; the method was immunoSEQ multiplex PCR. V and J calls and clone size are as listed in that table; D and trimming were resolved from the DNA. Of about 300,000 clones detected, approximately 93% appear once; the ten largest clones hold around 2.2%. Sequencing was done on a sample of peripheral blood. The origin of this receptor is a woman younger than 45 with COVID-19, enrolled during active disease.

CDR3 sequence reads: CATSELGTANIRGTGNTIYF. CDR3 coding DNA: TGTGCCACCAGTGAGCTAGGGACAGCGAACATAAGGGGTACTGGAAACACCATATATTTT. The rearrangement uses TRBV24-1 and TRBJ1-3; TRBD1 aligns across 7 bases. CDR1 and CDR2 from the germline V gene are KGHDR and SFDVKD. The trim removed 4 bases at V and 2 bases at J, leaving 19 bases unmatched. CDR3 length: 20 amino acids.